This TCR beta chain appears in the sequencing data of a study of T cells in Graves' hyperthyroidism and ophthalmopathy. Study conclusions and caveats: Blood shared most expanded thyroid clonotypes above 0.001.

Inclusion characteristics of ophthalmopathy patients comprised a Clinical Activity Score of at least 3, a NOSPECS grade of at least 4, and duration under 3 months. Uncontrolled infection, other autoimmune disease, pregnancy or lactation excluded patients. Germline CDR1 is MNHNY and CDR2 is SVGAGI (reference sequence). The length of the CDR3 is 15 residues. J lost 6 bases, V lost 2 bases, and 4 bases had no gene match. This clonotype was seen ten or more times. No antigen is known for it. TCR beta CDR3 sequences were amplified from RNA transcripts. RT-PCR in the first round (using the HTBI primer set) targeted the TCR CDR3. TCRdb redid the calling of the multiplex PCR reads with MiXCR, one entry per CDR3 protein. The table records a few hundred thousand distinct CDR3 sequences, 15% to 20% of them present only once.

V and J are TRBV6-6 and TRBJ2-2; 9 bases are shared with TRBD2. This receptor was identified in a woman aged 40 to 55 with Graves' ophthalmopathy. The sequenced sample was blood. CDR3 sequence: CASSYGTSFPGELFF. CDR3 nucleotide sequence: TGTGCCAGCAGTTACGGGACTAGCTTTCCCGGGGAGCTGTTTTTT.